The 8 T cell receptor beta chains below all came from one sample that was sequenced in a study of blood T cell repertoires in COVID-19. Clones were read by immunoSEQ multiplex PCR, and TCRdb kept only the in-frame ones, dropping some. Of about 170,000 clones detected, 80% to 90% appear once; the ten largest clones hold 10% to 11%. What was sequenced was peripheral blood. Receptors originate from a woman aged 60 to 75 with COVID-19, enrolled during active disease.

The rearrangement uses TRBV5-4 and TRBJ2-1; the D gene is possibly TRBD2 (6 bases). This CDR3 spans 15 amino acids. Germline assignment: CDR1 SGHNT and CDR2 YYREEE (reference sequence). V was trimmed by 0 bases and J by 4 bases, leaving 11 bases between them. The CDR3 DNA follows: TGTGCCAGCAGCTTGGGTCCTAGCGAGTACAATGAGCAGTTCTTC. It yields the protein CASSLGPSEYNEQFF.

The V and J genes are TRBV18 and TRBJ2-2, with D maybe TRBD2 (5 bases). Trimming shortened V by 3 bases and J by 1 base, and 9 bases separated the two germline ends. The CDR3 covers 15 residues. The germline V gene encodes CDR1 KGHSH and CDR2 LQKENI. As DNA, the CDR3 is TGTGCCAGCTCACCGAAAGCGGTGAACACCGGGGAGCTGTTTTTT. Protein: CASSPKAVNTGELFF. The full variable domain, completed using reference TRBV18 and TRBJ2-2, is NAGVMQNPRHLVRRRGQEARLRCSPMKGHSHVYWYRQLPEEGLKFMVYLQKENIIDESGMPKERFSAEFPKEGPSILRIQQVVRGDSAAYFCASSPKAVNTGELFFGEGSRLTVL.

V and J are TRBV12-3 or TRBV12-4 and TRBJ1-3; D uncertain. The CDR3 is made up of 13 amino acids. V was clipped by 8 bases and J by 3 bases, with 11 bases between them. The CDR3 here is CASRAGLGNTIYF. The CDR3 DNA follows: TGTGCCAGCCGAGCAGGTCTTGGAAACACCATATATTTT.

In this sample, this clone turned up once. The CDR3 sequence: CASSQSRGNTEAFF. In DNA form, the CDR3 reads TGTGCCAGCAGTCAGTCTCGGGGGAACACTGAAGCTTTCTTT. The chain joins TRBV2 to TRBJ1-1; no clear D gene. The CDR3 has 14 residues. Per germline, CDR1 SNHLY and CDR2 FYNNEI. The V gene lost 5 bases and the J gene lost 1 base, with 11 bases spanning the gap.

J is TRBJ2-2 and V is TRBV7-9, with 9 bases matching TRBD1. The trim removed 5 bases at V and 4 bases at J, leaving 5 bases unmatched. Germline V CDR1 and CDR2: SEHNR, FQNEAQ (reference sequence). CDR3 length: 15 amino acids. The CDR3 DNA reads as TGTGCCAGCAGCCCCGAACAGGGGGCCACCGGGGAGCTGTTTTTT. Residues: CASSPEQGATGELFF.

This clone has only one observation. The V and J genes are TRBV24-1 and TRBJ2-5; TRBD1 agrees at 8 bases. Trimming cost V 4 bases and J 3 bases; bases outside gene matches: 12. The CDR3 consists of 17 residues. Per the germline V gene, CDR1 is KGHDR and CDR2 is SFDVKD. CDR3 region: CATSDPAMGTGKETQYF. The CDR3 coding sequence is TGTGCCACCAGTGACCCAGCCATGGGGACAGGAAAAGAGACCCAGTACTTC.

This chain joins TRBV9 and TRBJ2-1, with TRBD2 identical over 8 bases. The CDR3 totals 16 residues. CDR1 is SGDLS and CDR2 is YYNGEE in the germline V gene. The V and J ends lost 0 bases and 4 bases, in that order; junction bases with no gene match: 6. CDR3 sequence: CASSVGIAGSYNEQFF. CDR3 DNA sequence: TGTGCCAGCAGCGTAGGAATAGCGGGGTCTTACAATGAGCAGTTCTTC.

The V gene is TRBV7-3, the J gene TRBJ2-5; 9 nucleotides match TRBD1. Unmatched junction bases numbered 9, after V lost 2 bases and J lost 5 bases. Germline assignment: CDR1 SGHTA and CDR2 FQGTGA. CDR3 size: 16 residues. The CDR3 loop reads CASSLLGGQGWETQYF. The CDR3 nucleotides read TGTGCCAGCAGCTTATTGGGTGGACAGGGGTGGGAGACCCAGTACTTC.